This TCR beta chain derives from a study of T cells in Graves' hyperthyroidism and ophthalmopathy. Study-wide findings and caveats: Ophthalmopathy was identified by the model a median 6.5 months ahead of onset. The blood repertoire included most of the expanded thyroid clonotypes above 0.001.

V was trimmed by 1 base and J by 2 bases, leaving 7 bases between them. The CDR3 consists of 14 residues. The germline gives CDR1 MNHEY, CDR2 SMNVEV (reference sequence). What was amplified from RNA transcripts were TCR beta CDR3 regions. First-round RT-PCR with HTBI primers amplified the TCR CDR3 region. TCRdb redid the calling of the multiplex PCR reads with MiXCR, one entry per CDR3 protein. In the table there are around 200,000 distinct CDR3 sequences, about 15% of which are singletons. The table lists this clonotype with many counts. Its antigen is as yet unknown. Absence of ophthalmopathy progression within 18 months defined stable Graves' hyperthyroidism. Patients between 18 and 65 years old had hyperthyroidism, newly diagnosed and lasting under 2 months.

This chain links TRBV27 with TRBJ2-3; no reliable D call. Sample: blood. This clonotype originated in a woman aged 45-65 years with Graves' hyperthyroidism. The CDR3 is CASSLYRDTDTQYF. The CDR3 nucleotides are TGTGCCAGCAGTTTATATAGGGACACAGATACGCAGTATTTT.